This T cell receptor beta chain was identified during a study of cytotoxic CD8 clonotypes in ibrutinib-treated CLL. Study overall: Patient counts were 11 relapsed/refractory, roughly 16 treatment-naive and about 18 IGHV unmutated. Productive templates averaged approximately 250,000 per sample, and productive rearrangements 90,000 to 100,000.

Produced via immunoSEQ multiplex PCR; TCRdb's table is partial and in-frame only. The profile shows 250,000 to 350,000 clones, less than 85% of them singletons. This clone has only a few counts. CDR3 length: 15 residues. V was trimmed by 7 bases and J by 2 bases, leaving 17 bases between them. Per germline, CDR1 SGHDT and CDR2 YYEEEE. This receptor was obtained from a human donor with chronic lymphocytic leukemia. The chain joins TRBV5-6 to TRBJ2-3; D is possibly TRBD1 or TRBD2 (5 bases each). This sample comprised PBMCs, obtained at disease progression, from a patient treated with ibrutinib. The DNA for the CDR3 is TGTGCCAGCCGGGGCGGACGGATACTCACAGATACGCAGTATTTT. Encoded protein: CASRGGRILTDTQYF. The full variable domain, with the rest looked up from reference TRBV5-6 and TRBJ2-3, is DAGVTQSPTHLIKTRGQQVTLRCSPKSGHDTVSWYQQALGQGPQFIFQYYEEEERQRGNFPDRFSGHQFPNYSSELNVNALLLGDSALYLCASRGGRILTDTQYFGPGTRLTVL.